A selection of T cell receptor beta chains follows, all from one sample in a study of blood T cell repertoires in COVID-19. Sequenced by immunoSEQ multiplex PCR; TCRdb stores in-frame clones only, minus some. The data show around 63,000 clones, with roughly 85% seen just once and around 30% held by the top ten. The sample was peripheral blood. The receptors originated from a human donor in a cohort sampled during active COVID-19. The CDR3 runs from the conserved cysteine through the conserved F or W. The order of the fields is J gene, V gene, CDR3 protein.

J gene: TRBJ2-2
V gene: TRBV18
CDR3 protein: CASSLTSGRANTGELFF

J gene: TRBJ2-7
V gene: TRBV11-2
CDR3 protein: CASSFGGQGGYEQYF

J gene: TRBJ2-1
V gene: TRBV7-3
CDR3 protein: CASSSGTGSQGEQFF

J gene: TRBJ2-1
V gene: TRBV7-9
CDR3 protein: CASSLGGRLARGSYNEQFF

J gene: TRBJ1-5
V gene: TRBV5-6
CDR3 protein: CASSLSGTGVAQPQHF

J gene: TRBJ2-1
V gene: TRBV18
CDR3 protein: CASSPYSRRGYNEQFF

J gene: TRBJ2-2
V gene: TRBV11-3
CDR3 protein: CASSKGLGGRGHGGELFF

J gene: TRBJ1-2
V gene: TRBV19
CDR3 protein: CASTHGTGSLYGYTF

J gene: TRBJ1-6
V gene: TRBV30
CDR3 protein: CAQGQYSPLHF

J gene: TRBJ2-2
V gene: TRBV19
CDR3 protein: CASSIVGAARNTGELFF

J gene: TRBJ2-1
V gene: TRBV11-3
CDR3 protein: CASSLPYVYDRDRGRSEQFF

J gene: TRBJ2-7
V gene: TRBV5-1
CDR3 protein: CASSSSLQGVHEQYF

J gene: TRBJ2-1
V gene: TRBV5-6
CDR3 protein: CASSLPLLAGMNEQFF

J gene: TRBJ2-3
V gene: TRBV14
CDR3 protein: CASSQAGVRGTDTQYF

J gene: TRBJ1-5
V gene: TRBV6-5
CDR3 protein: CASSLNRDLPQHF

J gene: TRBJ1-2
V gene: TRBV6-5
CDR3 protein: CASSRRDRVIYGYTF

J gene: TRBJ1-5
V gene: TRBV2
CDR3 protein: CASNQGPLSNQPQHF

J gene: TRBJ2-2
V gene: TRBV10-3
CDR3 protein: CAMQRLGTGLAGRTGTGELFF

J gene: TRBJ1-5
V gene: TRBV28
CDR3 protein: CASSPATGNSNQPQHF

J gene: TRBJ1-1
V gene: TRBV7-9
CDR3 protein: CASSPQGAPNTEAFF

J gene: TRBJ1-2
V gene: TRBV23-1
CDR3 protein: CASNGTEGYTF

J gene: TRBJ2-1
V gene: TRBV7-9
CDR3 protein: CASSQISGTGHEQFF

J gene: TRBJ2-7
V gene: TRBV11-2
CDR3 protein: CASSLGGQYSYEQYF

J gene: TRBJ1-1
V gene: TRBV13
CDR3 protein: CASSLGGPDRNTEAFF

J gene: TRBJ2-1
V gene: TRBV9
CDR3 protein: CASSLSTGGGSYNEQFF

J gene: TRBJ2-1
V gene: TRBV7-9
CDR3 protein: CASSFLSAGGGYNEQFF